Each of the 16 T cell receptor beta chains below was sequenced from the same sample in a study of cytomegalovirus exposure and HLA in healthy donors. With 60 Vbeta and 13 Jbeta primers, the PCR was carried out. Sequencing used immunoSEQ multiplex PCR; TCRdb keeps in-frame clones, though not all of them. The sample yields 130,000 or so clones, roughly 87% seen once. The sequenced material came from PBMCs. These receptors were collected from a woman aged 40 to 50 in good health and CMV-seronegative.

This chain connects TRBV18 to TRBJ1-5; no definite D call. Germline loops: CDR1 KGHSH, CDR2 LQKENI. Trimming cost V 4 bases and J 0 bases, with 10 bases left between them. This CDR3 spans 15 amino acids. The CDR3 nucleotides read TGTGCCAGCTCACAAAACTCCAATAGCAATCAGCCCCAGCATTTT. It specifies CASSQNSNSNQPQHF.

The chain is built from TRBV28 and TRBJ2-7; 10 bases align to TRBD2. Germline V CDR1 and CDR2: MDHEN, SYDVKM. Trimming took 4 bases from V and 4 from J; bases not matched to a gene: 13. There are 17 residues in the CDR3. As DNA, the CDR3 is TGTGCCAGCAGTTCGTCAGCGGGAGGGCCCTTGGGATACGAGCAGTACTTC. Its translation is CASSSSAGGPLGYEQYF.

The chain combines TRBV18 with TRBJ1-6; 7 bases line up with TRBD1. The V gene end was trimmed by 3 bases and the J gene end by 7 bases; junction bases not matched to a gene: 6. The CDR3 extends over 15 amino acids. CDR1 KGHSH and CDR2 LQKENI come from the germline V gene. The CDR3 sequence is CASSPDRERNSPLHF. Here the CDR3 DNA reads TGTGCCAGCTCACCCGACAGGGAGAGGAATTCACCCCTCCACTTT.

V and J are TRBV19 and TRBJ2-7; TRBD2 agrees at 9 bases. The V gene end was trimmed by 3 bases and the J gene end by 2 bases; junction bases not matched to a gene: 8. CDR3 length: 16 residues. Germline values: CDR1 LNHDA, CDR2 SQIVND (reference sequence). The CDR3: CASSMQTSGLPYEQYF. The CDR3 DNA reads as TGTGCCAGTAGTATGCAGACTAGCGGATTACCCTACGAGCAGTACTTC. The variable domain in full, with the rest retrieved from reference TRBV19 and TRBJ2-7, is DGGITQSPKYLFRKEGQNVTLSCEQNLNHDAMYWYRQDPGQGLRLIYYSQIVNDFQKGDIAEGYSVSREKKESFPLTVTSAQKNPTAFYLCASSMQTSGLPYEQYFGPGTRLTVT.

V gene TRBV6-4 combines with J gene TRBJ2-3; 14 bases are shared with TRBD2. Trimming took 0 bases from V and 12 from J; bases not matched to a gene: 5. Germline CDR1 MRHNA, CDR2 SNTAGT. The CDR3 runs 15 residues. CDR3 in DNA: TGTGCCAGCAGTGACTCGGGGACTAGCGGGAGTACACAGTATTTT. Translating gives CASSDSGTSGSTQYF.

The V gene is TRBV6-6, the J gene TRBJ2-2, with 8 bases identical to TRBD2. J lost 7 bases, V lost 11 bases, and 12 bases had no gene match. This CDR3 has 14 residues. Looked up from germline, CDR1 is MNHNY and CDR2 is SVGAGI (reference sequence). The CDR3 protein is CACVNGRGRGELFF. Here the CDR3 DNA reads TGTGCCTGCGTTAACGGGAGGGGCCGCGGGGAGCTGTTTTTT.

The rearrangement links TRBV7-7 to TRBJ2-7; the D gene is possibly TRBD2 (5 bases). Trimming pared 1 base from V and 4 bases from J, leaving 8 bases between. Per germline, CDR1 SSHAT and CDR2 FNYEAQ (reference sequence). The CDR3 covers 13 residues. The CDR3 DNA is TGTGCCAGCAGCTTAGAGGCGGGTTACGAGCAGTACTTC. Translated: CASSLEAGYEQYF.

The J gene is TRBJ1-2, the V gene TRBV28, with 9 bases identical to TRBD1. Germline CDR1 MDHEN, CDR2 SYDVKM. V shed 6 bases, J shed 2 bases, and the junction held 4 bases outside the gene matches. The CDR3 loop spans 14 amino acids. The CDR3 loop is CASRWDRVNYGYTF. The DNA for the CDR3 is TGTGCCAGCAGGTGGGACAGGGTGAACTATGGCTACACCTTC.

The CDR3 region has the DNA TGTGCCAGCAGTTCCGGGACTAGTGTCTACGAGCAGTACTTC. Encoded protein: CASSSGTSVYEQYF. The chain recombines TRBV6-1 with TRBJ2-7; 8 bases agree with TRBD2. The CDR3 totals 14 residues. Trimming at V came to 5 bases and at J to 3 bases, leaving 6 bases not matched to a gene. Germline loops: CDR1 MNHNS, CDR2 SASEGT.

The CDR3 loop is CAISETGSGLHGYTF. CDR3 DNA: TGTGCCATCAGTGAAACGGGGTCGGGCCTACATGGCTACACCTTC. The chain is built from TRBV10-3 and TRBJ1-2; D not certain. The CDR3 runs to 15 residues. Germline V gene lookup returns CDR1 ENHRY and CDR2 SYGVKD. With 3 bases removed from V and 6 bases from J, the gap between germline ends came to 17 bases.

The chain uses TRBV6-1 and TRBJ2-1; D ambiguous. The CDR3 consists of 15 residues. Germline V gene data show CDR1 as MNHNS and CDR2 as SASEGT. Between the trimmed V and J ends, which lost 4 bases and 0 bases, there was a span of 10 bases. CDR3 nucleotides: TGTGCCAGCAGTGTCTTCCTCAGCTCCTACAATGAGCAGTTCTTC. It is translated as CASSVFLSSYNEQFF.

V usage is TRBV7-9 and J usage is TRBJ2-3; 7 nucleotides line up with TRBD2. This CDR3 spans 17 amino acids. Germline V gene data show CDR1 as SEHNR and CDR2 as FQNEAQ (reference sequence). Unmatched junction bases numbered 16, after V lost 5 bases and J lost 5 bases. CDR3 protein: CASSPQAGLISGDTQYF. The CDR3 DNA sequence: TGTGCCAGCAGCCCTCAAGCGGGACTAATTTCGGGAGATACGCAGTATTTT.

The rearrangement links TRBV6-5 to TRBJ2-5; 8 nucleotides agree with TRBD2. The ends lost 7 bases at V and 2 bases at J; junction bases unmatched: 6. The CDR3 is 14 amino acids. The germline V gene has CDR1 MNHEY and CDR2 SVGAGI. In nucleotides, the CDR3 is TGTGCCAGCATCCCCGGGGGGGGGCAAGAGACCCAGTACTTC. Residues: CASIPGGGQETQYF.

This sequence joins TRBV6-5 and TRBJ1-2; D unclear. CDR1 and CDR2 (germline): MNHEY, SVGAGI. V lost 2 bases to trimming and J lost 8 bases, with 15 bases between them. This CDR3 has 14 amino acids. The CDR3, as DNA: TGTGCCAGCAGTTACGATACGGGAACGGGAGGCTACACCTTC. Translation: CASSYDTGTGGYTF.

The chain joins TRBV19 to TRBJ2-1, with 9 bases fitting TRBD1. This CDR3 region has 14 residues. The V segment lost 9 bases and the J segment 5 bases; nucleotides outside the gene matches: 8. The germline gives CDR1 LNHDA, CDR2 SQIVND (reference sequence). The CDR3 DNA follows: TGTGCCAGCAGGGACAGGGCGGAGAACAATGAGCAGTTCTTC. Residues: CASRDRAENNEQFF.

CDR3 DNA sequence: TGTGCCAGCAGCTTCCGACAGGTAATGAACACTGAAGCTTTCTTT. Its protein product is CASSFRQVMNTEAFF. The rearrangement uses TRBV11-3 and TRBJ1-1, with D possibly TRBD1 on 6 matching bases. This CDR3 region has 15 residues. Trimming left V 3 bases short and J 0 bases short, with 11 bases between. Germline-derived CDR1 and CDR2 are SGHNT and YENEEA. Together with reference TRBV11-3 and TRBJ1-1, the CDR3 gives the full variable domain: EAGVVQSPRYKIIEKKQPVAFWCNPISGHNTLYWYLQNLGQGPELLIRYENEEAVDDSQLPKDRFSAERLKGVDSTLKIQPAELGDSAVYLCASSFRQVMNTEAFFGQGTRLTVV.